The 22 T cell receptor beta chains reported below all come from one sample, sequenced in a study of T cell changes during pregnancy in multiple sclerosis. Sequenced by immunoSEQ multiplex PCR; TCRdb stores in-frame clones only, minus some. The sample has approximately 20,000 clones; 86% are singletons. This specimen consisted of CD8+ T cells from peripheral blood mononuclear cells, obtained in the third trimester of pregnancy. These receptors were collected from a female donor in good health, enrolled as a control in a pregnancy study.

This chain uses TRBV4-1 with TRBJ1-5; 12 positions match TRBD1. Germline CDR1 is MGHRA and CDR2 is YSYEKL. With 4 bases clipped from V and 1 base from J, the junction kept 8 bases outside the gene matches. The CDR3 totals 18 residues. CDR3 residues: CASSPPGQGARSNQPQHF. CDR3 DNA sequence: TGCGCCAGCAGCCCCCCGGGACAGGGGGCGAGAAGCAATCAGCCCCAGCATTTT.

The chain joins TRBV5-6 to TRBJ1-4; maybe TRBD1 (5 bases). V lost 1 base, J lost 6 bases, and 10 bases lay in between. The CDR3 totals 14 residues. Germline lookup yields CDR1 SGHDT and CDR2 YYEEEE. Here the CDR3 reads CASSLNLGDEKLFF. The CDR3 region has the DNA TGTGCCAGCAGCTTGAATTTAGGGGATGAAAAACTGTTTTTT.

V and J are TRBV10-3 and TRBJ2-1, with D possibly being TRBD2 (5 bases). This CDR3 region has 14 residues. The germline V gene has CDR1 ENHRY and CDR2 SYGVKD. The V gene lost 6 bases and the J gene lost 6 bases, with 15 bases spanning the gap. CDR3 nucleotide sequence: TGTGCCATCAGCAACCCAACTAGTCGCAATGAGCAGTTCTTC. It encodes CAISNPTSRNEQFF.

The chain joins TRBV6-4 to TRBJ2-3; possible D gene TRBD1, 5 bases. This CDR3 region has 16 residues. The germline gives CDR1 MRHNA, CDR2 SNTAGT. Trimming removed 4 bases from V and 6 bases from J, with 20 bases in between. This CDR3 reads CASSGVIGGATDTQYF. Here the CDR3 DNA reads TGTGCCAGCAGTGGGGTAATCGGTGGGGCAACCGATACGCAGTATTTT.

The chain carries TRBV5-8 and TRBJ1-1; D unresolved. The length of the CDR3 is 11 residues. With 7 bases removed from V and 5 bases from J, the gap between germline ends came to 9 bases. Germline-derived CDR1 and CDR2 are SGHTS and YDEGEE. The CDR3: CASFTGTEAFF. CDR3 coding DNA: TGTGCCAGCTTTACCGGGACTGAAGCTTTCTTT.

This clone was seen a few times. The chain couples TRBV9 to TRBJ2-7; D gene uncertain. The CDR3 is 14 residues long. Germline CDR1 reads SGDLS; CDR2 reads YYNGEE. V was pared by 2 bases and J by 4 bases, with 13 bases between. CDR3 sequence: CASSVRHWSYEQYF. The CDR3 coding sequence is TGTGCCAGCAGCGTCCGACACTGGTCATACGAGCAGTACTTC.

The chain joins TRBV21-1 to TRBJ1-1. TRBV21-1 is annotated as a pseudogene. The CDR3 consists of 14 residues. CDR3 amino acids: CASSNPSGEGEAFF. DNA for the CDR3: TGTGCCAGCAGCAACCCCTCGGGAGAGGGTGAAGCTTTCTTT.

This clone was picked up one time. V and J are TRBV7-6 and TRBJ1-4, with a tentative D call TRBD1 (6 bases). Looked up from germline, CDR1 is SGHVS and CDR2 is FNYEAQ. Deletions cut 5 bases from V and 7 bases from J, with 14 bases between. The CDR3 runs 14 residues. The CDR3 nucleotides are TGTGCCAGCAGCCTTAGGACAGACTTTGAAAAACTGTTTTTT. Its translation is CASSLRTDFEKLFF.

This clone was detected once. The rearrangement links TRBV5-8 to TRBJ2-1; TRBD1 agrees at 9 bases. After removal of 0 bases from V and 2 bases from J, the junction contained 3 bases not matched to a gene. The CDR3 spans 16 residues. CDR1 is SGHTS, CDR2 YDEGEE, per germline. The CDR3 region has the DNA TGTGCCAGCAGCTTGGAGACAGGGGGACCCTACAATGAGCAGTTCTTC. It specifies CASSLETGGPYNEQFF. Filled out from reference TRBV5-8 and TRBJ2-1, the complete variable domain reads EAGVTQSPTHLIKTRGQQATLRCSPISGHTSVYWYQQALGLGLQFLLWYDEGEERNRGNFPPRFSGRQFPNYSSELNVNALELEDSALYLCASSLETGGPYNEQFFGPGTRLTVL.

The V and J genes are TRBV30 and TRBJ1-2, with TRBD1 matching over 10 bases. The CDR3 has 12 residues. Germline V lookup: CDR1 GTSNPN, CDR2 SVGIG (reference sequence). V was clipped by 7 bases and J by 4 bases; unmatched bases: 3. CDR3 bases: TGTGCCTCCGGGACAGGGGTCTATGGCTACACCTTC. Translating gives CASGTGVYGYTF.

V and J are TRBV7-6 and TRBJ2-3, with D perhaps TRBD1 (5 bases). V lost 4 bases and J lost 6, with 14 bases in between. The CDR3 runs to 14 residues. Looked up from germline, CDR1 is SGHVS and CDR2 is FNYEAQ. CDR3 bases: TGTGCCAGCAGCTCTACAGGTTTAGGGGATACGCAGTATTTT. It codes for CASSSTGLGDTQYF.

The chain has TRBV7-3 and TRBJ1-2, with 7 bases lining up with TRBD1. Germline CDR1 reads SGHTA; CDR2 reads FQGTGA. The ends lost 6 bases at V and 3 bases at J; junction bases unmatched: 10. This CDR3 spans 15 amino acids. CDR3 sequence: CASSRGMGTDYGYTF. In nucleotides, the CDR3 is TGTGCCAGCAGTCGCGGTATGGGGACAGACTATGGCTACACCTTC.

The V call is TRBV9, the J call TRBJ2-5, with D possibly matching TRBD2 (6 bases). The CDR3 consists of 14 residues. V lost 0 bases and J 5 bases, leaving 11 bases between the germline ends. Germline CDR1 reads SGDLS; CDR2 reads YYNGEE. The CDR3 protein is CASSVGTGRETQYF. The DNA for the CDR3 is TGTGCCAGCAGCGTAGGTACGGGGAGGGAGACCCAGTACTTC.

The chain is built from TRBV5-5 and TRBJ1-6, with TRBD1 identical over 10 bases. The CDR3 is made up of 15 amino acids. The trim removed 5 bases at V and 7 bases at J, leaving 6 bases unmatched. Per the germline V gene, CDR1 is SGHKS and CDR2 is YYEKEE (reference sequence). The CDR3 protein is CASSTRDRGNSPLHF. The CDR3 region has the DNA TGTGCCAGCAGTACCCGGGACAGGGGCAATTCACCCCTCCACTTT.

The V call is TRBV5-1, the J call TRBJ2-2; TRBD2 is a possible D gene (7 bases). With 4 bases removed from V and 6 bases from J, the gap between germline ends came to 16 bases. Looked up from germline, CDR1 is SGHRS and CDR2 is YFSETQ. The CDR3 sequence is 15 residues long. The CDR3 protein is CASSPMGGPSGELFF. For the CDR3, the DNA is TGCGCCAGCAGCCCGATGGGGGGGCCTTCCGGGGAGCTGTTTTTT.

The genes are TRBV4-3 and TRBJ2-7; tentative D call: TRBD1 (6 bases). V lost 0 bases and J 4 bases, leaving 16 bases between the germline ends. This CDR3 has 16 residues. From germline, CDR1 is LGHNA and CDR2 YSLEER. The CDR3 region has the DNA TGCGCCAGCAGCCAAGAGGCGCCGGGACAAGGATACGAGCAGTACTTC. Amino acids: CASSQEAPGQGYEQYF.

The chain uses TRBV25-1 and TRBJ2-7; no definite D call. CDR1 MGHDK and CDR2 SYGVNS come from the germline V gene. V gave up 4 bases and J gave up 3 bases, with 4 bases separating them. The CDR3 runs to 11 residues. DNA of the CDR3: TGTGCCAGCAGTGTACTCTACGAGCAGTACTTC. Encoded protein: CASSVLYEQYF.

V gene TRBV9 combines with J gene TRBJ2-7; TRBD1 matches at 8 bases. V dropped 0 bases and J dropped 4; count of bases not matched to a gene: 9. Germline CDR1 SGDLS, CDR2 YYNGEE. The length of the CDR3 is 16 residues. CDR3 sequence: CASSVDPGTGSYEQYF. The CDR3 coding sequence is TGTGCCAGCAGCGTAGATCCAGGGACAGGATCATACGAGCAGTACTTC.

The rearrangement links TRBV19 to TRBJ2-7; no clear D gene. The germline CDR1 and CDR2 sequences are LNHDA and SQIVND (reference sequence). The CDR3 contains 13 residues. Trimming removed 3 bases from V and 5 bases from J, with 11 bases in between. CDR3 sequence: CASSIRPKDEQYF. As DNA, the CDR3 is TGTGCCAGTAGTATCAGGCCAAAGGACGAGCAGTACTTC. The full variable domain, rest sourced from reference TRBV19 and TRBJ2-7, is DGGITQSPKYLFRKEGQNVTLSCEQNLNHDAMYWYRQDPGQGLRLIYYSQIVNDFQKGDIAEGYSVSREKKESFPLTVTSAQKNPTAFYLCASSIRPKDEQYFGPGTRLTVT.

This chain uses TRBV27 with TRBJ1-4; 10 nucleotides match TRBD1. The CDR3 extends over 15 amino acids. J gave up 4 bases and V 5 bases, and 4 bases lay outside the gene matches. Germline CDR1 MNHEY, CDR2 SMNVEV (reference sequence). CDR3 sequence: CASSPDRGLNEKLFF. The CDR3 bases are TGTGCCAGCAGTCCTGACAGGGGGCTTAATGAAAAACTGTTTTTT.

This clone was seen once. The V gene is TRBV11-1, the J gene TRBJ2-3; D unresolved. This CDR3 has 13 amino acids. From germline, CDR1 is SGHAT and CDR2 FQDESV (reference sequence). V shed 2 bases and J shed 5 bases, with 8 bases lying between them. CDR3 in amino acids: CASSLISVDTQYF. The DNA of the CDR3 is TGTGCCAGCAGCTTAATCTCCGTAGATACGCAGTATTTT.

The sample holds a few counts of this clone. This chain joins TRBV5-1 and TRBJ1-4, with 9 bases fitting TRBD1. Looked up from germline, CDR1 is SGHRS and CDR2 is YFSETQ. V gave up 1 base and J gave up 8 bases; unmatched junction bases: 6. CDR3 length: 15 amino acids. Here the CDR3 DNA reads TGCGCCAGCAGCTTGAGCGCGGGACAGGGCGAAAAACTGTTTTTT. Its translation: CASSLSAGQGEKLFF.